The present TCR beta chain was sequenced within a study of control samples from healthy donors and cancer patients. Sequencing was performed with immunoSEQ multiplex PCR; in TCRdb, only in-frame clones are kept and a portion is missing. Of about 130,000 clones in the sample, around 96% are singletons; the top ten hold about 3.6%. The germline gives CDR1 GTSNPN, CDR2 SVGIG (reference sequence). V dropped 2 bases and J dropped 7 bases, with 17 bases sitting between them. This CDR3 spans 14 amino acids. The clonotype was recovered from a man aged 25-45 years in good health. The gene calls are TRBV30 and TRBJ1-2, with no clear D. Sequencing was performed on blood. The CDR3 nucleotides read TGTGCCTGGAGTACTTTGACATCCGGCGGTGGCTACACCTTC. It translates to CAWSTLTSGGGYTF.